The 23 T cell receptor beta chains given below trace back to one sample, sequenced in a study of T cells in localized non-small cell lung cancer. Sequencing used immunoSEQ multiplex PCR; TCRdb keeps in-frame clones, though not all of them. Of about 70,000 clones listed, around 85% were seen once; the top ten hold 1.3%. Specimen: peripheral blood, collected before any cancer treatment. These receptors were obtained from a female donor over 55 with stage I lung adenocarcinoma.

V is TRBV7-6 and J is TRBJ2-1, with 7 bases that match TRBD2. The CDR3 extends over 16 amino acids. V dropped 2 bases and J dropped 5; count of bases not matched to a gene: 9. From germline, CDR1 is SGHVS and CDR2 FNYEAQ. CDR3 DNA: TGTGCCAGCAGCTTAACCGGAGGAGCGGGGCACAATGAGCAGTTCTTC. It translates to CASSLTGGAGHNEQFF. The full variable domain, its missing parts supplied by reference TRBV7-6 and TRBJ2-1, is GAGVSQSPRYKVTKRGQDVALRCDPISGHVSLYWYRQALGQGPEFLTYFNYEAQQDKSGLPNDRFSAERPEGSISTLTIQRTEQRDSAMYRCASSLTGGAGHNEQFFGPGTRLTVL.

CDR3 sequence: CASSEAQPQHF. CDR3 nucleotide sequence: TGTGCCAGCAGTGAAGCCCAGCCCCAGCATTTT. The chain recombines TRBV6-5 with TRBJ1-5; D is uncertain. The germline gives CDR1 MNHEY, CDR2 SVGAGI. Trimming shortened V by 5 bases and J by 7 bases, and 6 bases separated the two germline ends. This CDR3 has 11 amino acids.

This clone has just one count. The chain recombines TRBV4-2 with TRBJ2-5; D possibly corresponds to TRBD2 (6 bases). Per the germline V gene, CDR1 is LGHNA and CDR2 is YNFKEQ. The ends were cut back, 2 bases at V and 4 bases at J, with 11 bases in the middle. There are 14 residues in the CDR3. The CDR3 sequence is CASSQPGESETQYF. CDR3 DNA: TGTGCCAGCAGCCAACCGGGAGAGTCAGAGACCCAGTACTTC.

The chain joins TRBV11-1 to TRBJ2-1; D unclear. V lost 2 bases and J 6 bases, leaving 11 bases between the germline ends. The CDR3 runs to 14 residues. The germline CDR1 and CDR2 sequences are SGHAT and FQDESV (reference sequence). The chain's CDR3 is CASSLQAASNEQFF. For the CDR3, the DNA is TGTGCCAGCAGCTTACAGGCGGCGTCCAATGAGCAGTTCTTC.

The J gene is TRBJ1-6, the V gene TRBV5-1; no reliable D call. The CDR3 loop spans 14 amino acids. The germline gives CDR1 SGHRS, CDR2 YFSETQ. The V and J ends lost 3 bases and 10 bases respectively, with 14 bases between them. In DNA, the CDR3 is TGCGCCAGCAGCTCAGACTCTCGGAACTCACCCCTCCACTTT. This sequence encodes CASSSDSRNSPLHF.

The chain joins TRBV4-1 to TRBJ1-2; D might be TRBD1 (5 bases). Germline CDR1 reads MGHRA; CDR2 reads YSYEKL. There are 15 residues in the CDR3. Trimming took 3 bases from V and 4 from J, leaving 15 bases between them. As DNA, the CDR3 is TGCGCCAGCAGCCATGACGCAGGGACGGTCTATGGCTACACCTTC. As protein: CASSHDAGTVYGYTF.

The chain has TRBV11-3 and TRBJ2-2; D perhaps matches TRBD1 (5 bases). The germline gives CDR1 SGHNT, CDR2 YENEEA. The ends were cut back, 0 bases at V and 4 bases at J, with 12 bases in the middle. The CDR3 sequence is 16 residues long. Here the CDR3 reads CASSLEVGPITGELFF. Written as DNA, the CDR3 is TGTGCCAGCAGCTTAGAGGTGGGGCCCATCACCGGGGAGCTGTTTTTT.

This chain joins TRBV25-1 and TRBJ1-2, with 7 positions matching TRBD1. Trimming removed 1 base from V and 6 bases from J; junction bases left unmatched: 5. Looked up from germline, CDR1 is MGHDK and CDR2 is SYGVNS. The CDR3 is 14 residues long. CDR3 coding DNA: TGTGCCAGCAGTGAATTTGGGACAGCTAATGGCTACACCTTC. It yields the protein CASSEFGTANGYTF.

This rearrangement joins TRBV5-1 to TRBJ2-2; 7 bases line up with TRBD1. Losses at the gene ends were 4 bases for V and 3 bases for J; bases not matched to a gene: 6. The CDR3 runs to 15 residues. Per the germline V gene, CDR1 is SGHRS and CDR2 is YFSETQ. CDR3 residues: CASSPRGLDTGELFF. The CDR3, as DNA: TGCGCCAGCAGCCCGAGGGGGCTGGACACCGGGGAGCTGTTTTTT.

The chain links TRBV10-3 to TRBJ2-1; the D gene is possibly TRBD2 (6 bases). V dropped 4 bases and J dropped 0 bases, with 13 bases sitting between them. Per germline, CDR1 ENHRY and CDR2 SYGVKD. This CDR3 comprises 16 residues. CDR3 residues: CAISVRAAGSYNEQFF. Written as DNA, the CDR3 is TGTGCCATCAGTGTGCGTGCAGCGGGCTCCTACAATGAGCAGTTCTTC.

V usage is TRBV7-9 and J usage is TRBJ2-7; 7 positions agree with TRBD1. V shed 5 bases and J 2 bases; nucleotides not matched to a gene: 3. The CDR3 covers 13 residues. Germline V CDR1 and CDR2: SEHNR, FQNEAQ (reference sequence). CDR3 residues: CASSPTGTYEQYF. In nucleotides, the CDR3 is TGTGCCAGCAGCCCGACAGGGACCTACGAGCAGTACTTC.

The chain carries TRBV4-1 and TRBJ2-5, with D tentatively TRBD1 (6 bases). The germline V gene encodes CDR1 MGHRA and CDR2 YSYEKL. V lost 1 base, J lost 5 bases, and 11 bases lay in between. This CDR3 comprises 14 residues. CDR3 in amino acids: CASSQGTGYETQYF. For the CDR3, the DNA is TGCGCCAGCAGCCAAGGCACAGGGTACGAGACCCAGTACTTC.

The chain links TRBV5-1 to TRBJ2-1, with 15 bases matching TRBD2. From germline, CDR1 is SGHRS and CDR2 YFSETQ. The CDR3 is made up of 19 amino acids. J gave up 5 bases and V 3 bases, and 12 bases lay outside the gene matches. The CDR3, as DNA: TGCGCCAGCAGCTGGACTAGCGGGAGGGATTACCCCATCCACAATGAGCAGTTCTTC. Protein: CASSWTSGRDYPIHNEQFF.

This sequence joins TRBV16 and TRBJ1-5; no firm D call. The V gene lost 6 bases and the J gene lost 6 bases, with 12 bases spanning the gap. The germline V gene has CDR1 KGHSY and CDR2 FQNENV. This CDR3 spans 13 amino acids. CDR3 nucleotides: TGTGCCAGCAGTTCTGAATGGGTTCAGCCCCAGCATTTT. Amino acids: CASSSEWVQPQHF.

This chain connects TRBV5-1 to TRBJ1-4; possible D gene TRBD1, 6 bases. V lost 4 bases and J 3 bases, leaving 16 bases between the germline ends. Looked up from germline, CDR1 is SGHRS and CDR2 is YFSETQ. The CDR3 consists of 16 residues. The CDR3 is CASSRSGGRANEKLFF. The CDR3 DNA is TGCGCCAGCAGCCGCTCGGGGGGGCGGGCTAATGAAAAACTGTTTTTT.

The chain joins TRBV6-1 to TRBJ2-7; possible D gene TRBD2, 6 bases. The germline gives CDR1 MNHNS, CDR2 SASEGT. The CDR3 consists of 15 residues. V dropped 2 bases and J dropped 4 bases, with 15 bases sitting between them. The CDR3 here is CASSEIGGPSYEQYF. In DNA form, the CDR3 reads TGTGCCAGCAGTGAAATCGGAGGGCCTAGTTACGAGCAGTACTTC.

V is TRBV2 and J is TRBJ1-3; D is uncertain. V gave up 3 bases and J gave up 3 bases, with 9 bases separating them. The CDR3 is 14 residues long. Germline CDR1 SNHLY, CDR2 FYNNEI. CDR3 protein: CASSEGRGGNTIYF. The CDR3 nucleotides are TGTGCCAGCAGTGAGGGTCGGGGTGGAAACACCATATATTTT.

The gene calls are TRBV5-1 and TRBJ2-3; either TRBD1 or TRBD2 may supply D (5 bases each). V dropped 3 bases and J dropped 6 bases, with 14 bases sitting between them. Per germline, CDR1 SGHRS and CDR2 YFSETQ. The CDR3 spans 14 residues. The CDR3: CASSSGTPDDTQYF. CDR3 nucleotides: TGCGCCAGCAGCTCCGGGACCCCCGACGATACGCAGTATTTT.

The CDR3 reads CASRAGNEKLFF. The DNA of the CDR3 is TGTGCCAGCAGGGCGGGGAATGAAAAACTGTTTTTT. The rearrangement links TRBV27 to TRBJ1-4, with no clear D. The V and J ends lost 6 bases and 5 bases respectively, with 7 bases between them. The CDR3 contains 12 residues. Germline CDR1 is MNHEY and CDR2 is SMNVEV (reference sequence). The full variable domain, completed using reference TRBV27 and TRBJ1-4, is EAQVTQNPRYLITVTGKKLTVTCSQNMNHEYMSWYRQDPGLGLRQIYYSMNVEVTDKGDVPEGYKVSRKEKRNFPLILESPSPNQTSLYFCASRAGNEKLFFGSGTQLSVL.

The chain is built from TRBV7-9 and TRBJ2-5; D gene ambiguous. The V and J ends lost 5 bases and 4 bases respectively, with 14 bases between them. The CDR3 loop spans 14 amino acids. From germline, CDR1 is SEHNR and CDR2 FQNEAQ (reference sequence). The CDR3 reads CASSPGPGPETQYF. The DNA of the CDR3 is TGTGCCAGCAGCCCCGGACCGGGCCCAGAGACCCAGTACTTC.

The rearrangement links TRBV5-4 to TRBJ2-1; TRBD2 matches at 13 bases. V trimming: 4 bases; J trimming: 4 bases; junction bases outside the gene matches: 2. Per the germline V gene, CDR1 is SGHNT and CDR2 is YYREEE (reference sequence). The CDR3 extends over 15 amino acids. The CDR3, as DNA: TGTGCCAGCAGCCGGACTAGCGGGGGATACAATGAGCAGTTCTTC. It codes for CASSRTSGGYNEQFF.

The chain recombines TRBV18 with TRBJ2-1; 9 bases are a match to TRBD1. J lost 6 bases, V lost 5 bases, and 8 bases had no gene match. CDR3 length: 15 residues. Germline V gene sequence: CDR1 KGHSH, CDR2 LQKENI. DNA for the CDR3: TGTGCCAGCTCAGATGCCGGGACAGGGTCCAATGAGCAGTTCTTC. Amino acids: CASSDAGTGSNEQFF.

CDR3 in DNA: TGCAGCGTTATTTGGTCGTGGGGGGGTGGCTACACCTTC. Translating it yields CSVIWSWGGGYTF. The V and J genes are TRBV29-1 and TRBJ1-2, with a possible D match to TRBD1 (5 bases). The CDR3 is 13 residues long. The V end was cut by 5 bases, the J end by 7 bases, with 17 bases between. In germline, CDR1 is SQVTM, CDR2 ANQGSEA.